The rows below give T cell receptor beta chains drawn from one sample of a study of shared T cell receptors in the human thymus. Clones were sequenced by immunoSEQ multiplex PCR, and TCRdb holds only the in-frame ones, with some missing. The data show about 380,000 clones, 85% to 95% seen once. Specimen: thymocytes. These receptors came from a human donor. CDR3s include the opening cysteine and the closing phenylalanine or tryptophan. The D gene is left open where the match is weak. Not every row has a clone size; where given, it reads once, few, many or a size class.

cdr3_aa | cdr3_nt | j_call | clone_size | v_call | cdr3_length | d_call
CASSKGDDYGYTF | TGTGCCAGCAGCAAAGGGGATGACTATGGCTACACCTTC | TRBJ1-2 | NA | TRBV7-9 | 13 | NA
CSVLFREVGYTF | TGCAGCGTCCTTTTCCGGGAGGTTGGCTACACCTTC | TRBJ1-2 | NA | TRBV29-1 | 12 | NA
CASSLWPGKGNEAFF | TGTGCCAGCAGTTTATGGCCAGGGAAGGGAAATGAAGCTTTCTTT | TRBJ1-1 | NA | TRBV28 | 15 | NA
CASSRAFGGTEAFF | TGTGCCAGCAGCCGGGCGTTTGGAGGCACTGAAGCTTTCTTT | TRBJ1-1 | NA | TRBV7-9 | 14 | NA
CASSEPPGGTSQETQYF | TGCGCCAGCAGTGAGCCGCCAGGGGGGACCTCTCAAGAGACCCAGTACTTC | TRBJ2-5 | NA | TRBV10-1 | 17 | NA
CATSREPYMRANTEAFF | TGTGCCACCAGCAGAGAACCCTATATGAGGGCCAACACTGAAGCTTTCTTT | TRBJ1-1 | once | TRBV15 | 17 | NA
CASSPVGSGMNTEAFF | TGTGCCAGCTCACCAGTGGGGTCAGGGATGAACACTGAAGCTTTCTTT | TRBJ1-1 | NA | TRBV18 | 16 | NA
CASRRRGPSGRTYNEQFF | TGTGCCAGCAGGCGGAGAGGACCTAGCGGGAGGACCTACAATGAGCAGTTCTTC | TRBJ2-1 | NA | TRBV28 | 18 | TRBD2
CASSAQGARETQYF | TGTGCCAGCAGTGCACAGGGGGCTAGGGAGACCCAGTACTTC | TRBJ2-5 | NA | TRBV27 | 14 | TRBD1
CASSLGQQVGYNEQFF | TGCGCCAGCAGCTTAGGCCAGCAGGTGGGTTACAATGAGCAGTTCTTC | TRBJ2-1 | once | TRBV5-1 | 16 | NA
CASTQAASGNTIYF | TGTGCCAGCACCCAGGCGGCCTCTGGAAACACCATATATTTT | TRBJ1-3 | NA | TRBV7-8 | 14 | NA
CASRASDNEQFF | TGTGCCAGTAGGGCTAGCGACAATGAGCAGTTCTTC | TRBJ2-1 | NA | TRBV19 | 12 | NA
CASSYDGGLPYEQYF | TGTGCCAGCAGCTACGATGGGGGCCTACCCTACGAGCAGTACTTC | TRBJ2-7 | NA | TRBV5-8 | 15 | NA
CASSFGGLIPTYQYF | TGTGCCAGCAGTTTTGGGGGTCTTATCCCTACTTATCAATACTTC | TRBJ2-5 | NA | TRBV27 | 15 | NA
CASSQVSEGSSYNEQFF | TGCGCCAGCAGCCAAGTCAGTGAAGGGAGCTCCTACAATGAGCAGTTCTTC | TRBJ2-1 | NA | TRBV4-1 | 17 | NA
CASSQDGGSYNEQFF | TGCGCCAGCAGCCAAGATGGCGGGTCCTACAATGAGCAGTTCTTC | TRBJ2-1 | NA | TRBV4-1 | 15 | NA
CASSRPPRGQETQYF | TGTGCCAGCTCACGACCCCCCAGAGGCCAAGAGACCCAGTACTTC | TRBJ2-5 | NA | TRBV18 | 15 | NA
CATTDTQYF | TGTGCCACCACAGATACGCAGTATTTT | TRBJ2-3 | NA | TRBV11-2 | 9 | NA
CASSPWGGLYF | TGTGCCAGCAGTCCCTGGGGGGGTTTGTACTTC | TRBJ2-5 | NA | TRBV27 | 11 | TRBD2
CASSDRGTSGIMATGELFF | TGTGCCAGCAGTGATCGGGGGACTAGCGGGATAATGGCCACCGGGGAGCTGTTTTTT | TRBJ2-2 | NA | TRBV6-1 | 19 | TRBD2
CASSVEGGQPYSYEQYF | TGTGCCAGCAGCGTAGAGGGGGGGCAGCCGTACTCCTACGAGCAGTACTTC | TRBJ2-7 | NA | TRBV9 | 17 | NA
CARVKSGTGEQYF | TGTGCCCGCGTTAAGTCGGGGACGGGGGAGCAGTACTTC | TRBJ2-7 | NA | TRBV6-4 | 13 | NA
CASSFQAGLTYEQYF | TGTGCCAGCAGTTTTCAGGCGGGACTAACCTACGAGCAGTACTTC | TRBJ2-7 | NA | TRBV28 | 15 | TRBD2
CASSPLQGSREYGYTF | TGTGCCAGCTCACCGTTGCAAGGATCCAGGGAATATGGCTACACCTTC | TRBJ1-2 | NA | TRBV18 | 16 | NA
CASSFADGSGELFF | TGTGCCAGCAGTTTCGCGGACGGCTCCGGGGAGCTGTTTTTT | TRBJ2-2 | NA | TRBV6-5 | 14 | NA
CASTPGLADSTDTQYF | TGTGCCAGCACCCCGGGACTAGCGGATAGCACAGATACGCAGTATTTT | TRBJ2-3 | NA | TRBV2 | 16 | TRBD2
CASSKGLAGGNEQFF | TGTGCCAGCAGCAAGGGACTAGCGGGAGGCAATGAGCAGTTCTTC | TRBJ2-1 | NA | TRBV7-6 | 15 | TRBD2
CASSGTAVYGYTF | TGTGCCAGCAGCGGGACAGCGGTCTATGGCTACACCTTC | TRBJ1-2 | NA | TRBV6-5 | 13 | TRBD1
CASSGTAASTEAFF | TGTGCCAGCAGTGGAACAGCGGCAAGCACTGAAGCTTTCTTT | TRBJ1-1 | once | TRBV6-4 | 14 | NA
CAWNGALGGYTF | TGTGCCTGGAATGGGGCTTTGGGGGGCTACACCTTC | TRBJ1-2 | NA | TRBV30 | 12 | NA
CASSYTGTGEETQYF | TGTGCCAGCAGCTATACCGGGACAGGGGAAGAGACCCAGTACTTC | TRBJ2-5 | NA | TRBV7-9 | 15 | TRBD1
CSAQPLYGYTF | TGCAGTGCCCAGCCCCTCTATGGCTACACCTTC | TRBJ1-2 | NA | TRBV20-1 | 11 | NA
CASSYSPSGHTDTQYF | TGTGCCAGCAGTTATAGTCCTAGCGGCCACACAGATACGCAGTATTTT | TRBJ2-3 | NA | TRBV6-5 | 16 | TRBD2
CASSGLRTGFASTDTQYF | TGTGCCAGCAGCGGACTGCGGACAGGGTTTGCCTCCACAGATACGCAGTATTTT | TRBJ2-3 | NA | TRBV7-6 | 18 | TRBD1
CASSLISISYNSPLHF | TGTGCCAGCAGCTTGATATCTATCTCCTATAATTCACCCCTCCACTTT | TRBJ1-6 | NA | TRBV5-4 | 16 | NA
CASSQVGSAYEQYF | TGTGCCAGCAGCCAAGTCGGGAGCGCCTACGAGCAGTACTTC | TRBJ2-7 | NA | TRBV14 | 14 | NA